This T cell receptor (beta chain) derives from a study of OX40 agonist ivuxolimab in advanced cancers. About the study: Three patients had partial responses: one hepatocellular carcinoma, two cutaneous melanoma. Findings and caveats of the study: The study found that CD8+ T cells averaged more expanded clones than CD4+.

V was shortened by 1 base and J by 0 bases, with 9 bases between the two germline ends. The CDR3 has 15 residues. Germline V gene lookup returns CDR1 SEHNR and CDR2 FQNEAQ (reference sequence). Libraries were prepared by immunoSEQ multiplex PCR; TCRdb keeps only in-frame clonotypes and omits some of them. There are about 77,000 clones in the sample; approximately 89% occur only once, and more than 2.5% lies in the top ten. Autoimmune disease history or systemic immunosuppression led to patient exclusion. Note on this clone: Its antigen is unidentified.

Material: CD4+ or CD8+ T cells sorted from blood, obtained in a trial of the OX40 agonist ivuxolimab. This rearrangement joins TRBV7-9 to TRBJ1-2; D not certain. The sequence was obtained from an adult with an advanced solid tumor such as melanoma, head and neck, liver or kidney cancer. The CDR3 here is CASSLVGQANYGYTF. The CDR3 DNA follows: TGTGCCAGCAGCTTAGTAGGGCAGGCTAACTATGGCTACACCTTC.